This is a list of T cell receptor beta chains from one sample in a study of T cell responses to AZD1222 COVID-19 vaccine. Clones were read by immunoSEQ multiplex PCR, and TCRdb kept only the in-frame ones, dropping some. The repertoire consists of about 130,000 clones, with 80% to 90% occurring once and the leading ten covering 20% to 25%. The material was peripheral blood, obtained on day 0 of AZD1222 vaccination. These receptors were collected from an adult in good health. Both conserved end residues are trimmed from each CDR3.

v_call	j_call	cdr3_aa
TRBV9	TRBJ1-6	ASSTLDSGVNSPLH
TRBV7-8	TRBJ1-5	ASSTLGGKLNQPQH
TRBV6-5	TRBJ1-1	ASSFQTGEGSEAF
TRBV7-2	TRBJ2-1	ASSFTGGAYNEQF
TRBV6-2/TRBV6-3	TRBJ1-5	ASSRRQYSNQPQH
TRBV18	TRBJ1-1	ASSPGQGDITEAF
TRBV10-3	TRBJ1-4	AISDQLDRGFEKLF
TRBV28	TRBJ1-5	ASSPLLSIPSNQPQH
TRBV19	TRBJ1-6	ATLRPRHSPLH
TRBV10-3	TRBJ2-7	AISDAPYEQY
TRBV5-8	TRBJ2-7	ASSLRGKVNEQY
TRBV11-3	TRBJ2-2	ASSRDAGELF
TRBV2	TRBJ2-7	ASSAGGLSSYEQY
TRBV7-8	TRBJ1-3	ASSLPGSGNTIY
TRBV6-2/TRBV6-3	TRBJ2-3	ASSSTIDTQY
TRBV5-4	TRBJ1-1	ASSLSGDQTEAF
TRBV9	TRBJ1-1	ASSDPAVGGTSEAF
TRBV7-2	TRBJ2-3	ASSPGLAVAADTQY
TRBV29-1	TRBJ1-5	SAKGWGNQPQH
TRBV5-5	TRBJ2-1	ASSLAREDEQF
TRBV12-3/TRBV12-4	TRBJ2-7	ASSLWSPYEQY
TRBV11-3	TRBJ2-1	ASSSRGARQF
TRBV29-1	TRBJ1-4	SVSRDGGEKLF